This T cell receptor beta chain stems from a study of cytomegalovirus exposure and HLA in healthy donors. Deletions cut 7 bases from V and 2 bases from J, with 14 bases between. The CDR3 runs to 14 residues. In germline, CDR1 is SGHVS, CDR2 FQNEAQ. This clone was recorded only once. Its target is unknown. Findings and caveats of the study: The authors assumed roughly uniform sequencing depth across donors for presence/absence analyses. Rates of TCR association differed by HLA locus in a later analysis, with DRB1 highest and HLA-C lowest.

Amplification used 60 Vbeta primers and 13 Jbeta primers. Measured with immunoSEQ multiplex PCR; TCRdb has only the in-frame clones, and not every one. The data show 90,000 to 100,000 clones, about four fifths seen once. Sequenced input: PBMCs. This chain uses TRBV7-8 with TRBJ2-5; unclear D gene. The clonotype was recovered from a man aged 50 to 59 in good health and CMV-seronegative. In DNA, the CDR3 is TGTGCCAGCACCTCCAGGCTACCTCAAGAGACCCAGTACTTC. Encoded protein: CASTSRLPQETQYF.